Below, one T cell receptor beta chain is given with its context. Its antigen is not identified. The data derive from a study of lymphopenia after photon versus proton radiotherapy. The junction had 9 bases not matched to a gene; V was cut back by 8 bases and J by 7 bases. Germline CDR1 reads SNHLY; CDR2 reads FYNNEI. The CDR3 length is 14 residues. Study-wide results and caveats: Authors raise, but do not show, better survival with proton therapy. Larger post-nadir TCR diversity loss correlated inversely with survival in deceased patients. Photon-treated patients lost naive T cells and TCR diversity; proton-treated stayed stable.

TCRdb's table, derived via immunoSEQ multiplex PCR, lists solely in-frame clones and lacks some. The sample gives roughly 17,000 clones, 92% of which show up once; 1.7% is in the top ten. The sequence came from a woman in her 40s with cholangiocarcinoma. The chain recombines TRBV2 with TRBJ2-1, with 9 nucleotides matching TRBD1. The material was peripheral blood, obtained from a patient treated with photon-based radiotherapy. Written as DNA, the CDR3 is TGTGCCAGCGGTATGGGACAGGGAGGGAATGAGCAGTTCTTC. Residues: CASGMGQGGNEQFF.